This paragraph reports one TCR beta chain. The same CDR3 is also encoded by other DNA sequences in this sample. This sample was included in a study of shared clonotypes between healthy human individuals. The CDR3 is 11 residues long. Germline V gene sequence: CDR1 DFQATT, CDR2 SNEGSKA (reference sequence). Trimming cost V 0 bases and J 3 bases, with 3 bases left between them. Some clones are missing from TCRdb's copy, which holds only in-frame ones; the method was immunoSEQ multiplex PCR. Of under 1,900,000 clones in the sample, approximately 98.5% were seen once. The rearrangement joins TRBV20-1 to TRBJ2-7; D uncertain. The source material was naive CD4+ T cells sorted from blood. Specified subset: CD45RA+ positively selected. The source is a man aged 25-45 years in good health. The CDR3 bases are TGCAGTGCTAGAGAATACTACGAGCAGTACTTC. Amino acids: CSAREYYEQYF.